The next 22 T cell receptor beta chains were all read from a single sample in a study of CD8 T cells in Susac syndrome. Random hexamers were used to reverse transcribe the RNA input (roughly 0.5 to 1 ug). TCRdb recomputed calls from the immunoSEQ multiplex PCR reads with MiXCR, one row per CDR3 protein. The sample has roughly 190,000 distinct CDR3 sequences; around 95% are singletons. The material sequenced was CD4+ T cells from PBMCs. All receptors come from a human donor with Susac syndrome.

In DNA form, the CDR3 reads TGTGCCAGCATACCAGGGCGCCAAGAGACCCAGTACTTC. This translates into CASIPGRQETQYF. V gene TRBV2 combines with J gene TRBJ2-5; tentative D call: TRBD1 (5 bases). Trimming cost V 7 bases and J 1 base, with 10 bases left between them. The germline V gene encodes CDR1 SNHLY and CDR2 FYNNEI. This CDR3 is built from 13 residues.

The chain employs TRBV20-1 and TRBJ2-2; D perhaps matches TRBD1 (6 bases). The CDR3 is 14 amino acids. Looked up from germline, CDR1 is DFQATT and CDR2 is SNEGSKA (reference sequence). Trimming left V 0 bases short and J 4 bases short, with 9 bases between. The CDR3, as DNA: TGCAGTGCTAGAGATGGACAGATCACCGGGGAGCTGTTTTTT. This encodes CSARDGQITGELFF.

The V and J genes are TRBV19 and TRBJ1-5; D is possibly TRBD1 (5 bases). Trimming removed 0 bases from V and 7 bases from J, with 13 bases in between. This CDR3 spans 15 amino acids. CDR1 is LNHDA, CDR2 SQIVND, per germline (reference sequence). The CDR3 coding sequence is TGTGCCAGTAGTATAGACTGGGGACCCGGGCAGCCCCAGCATTTT. Protein product: CASSIDWGPGQPQHF.

DNA for the CDR3: TGTGCCATCACTGCCGGGACAGGGGGCTTAAGTGGCACAGATACGCAGTATTTT. Protein sequence: CAITAGTGGLSGTDTQYF. The genes are TRBV10-3 and TRBJ2-3; 12 bases are shared with TRBD1. The CDR3 has 18 residues. Germline V CDR1 and CDR2: ENHRY, SYGVKD. Germline trimming cut 7 bases from V and 1 base from J; bases unmatched to any gene: 12.

The V gene is TRBV7-9, the J gene TRBJ2-7; D is unclear. V was shortened by 3 bases and J by 7 bases, with 7 bases between the two germline ends. CDR3 size: 11 residues. Per germline, CDR1 SEHNR and CDR2 FQNEAQ (reference sequence). CDR3 protein: CASSLSKEQYF. CDR3 DNA sequence: TGTGCCAGCAGCTTGAGTAAGGAGCAGTACTTC.

The chain uses TRBV4-1 and TRBJ2-1; TRBD1 or TRBD2 may be the D gene (5 bases each). Germline values: CDR1 MGHRA, CDR2 YSYEKL. The V end lost 4 bases, the J end lost 0 bases, and 19 bases lay between the germline ends. The CDR3 is made up of 18 amino acids. The CDR3 DNA reads as TGCGCCAGCAGCCTCACCGGGACCAGCCCTAGCTCCTACAATGAGCAGTTCTTC. It codes for CASSLTGTSPSSYNEQFF.

The gene calls are TRBV12-3 or TRBV12-4 and TRBJ2-5; no firm D call. The CDR3 covers 14 residues. Trimming removed 3 bases at V and 2 bases at J, with 10 bases between. The CDR3 region is CASSLGPRQETQYF. As DNA, the CDR3 is TGTGCCAGCAGTTTGGGTCCCAGGCAAGAGACCCAGTACTTC.

The gene calls are TRBV20-1 and TRBJ2-2; D may be TRBD1 (6 bases). CDR3 size: 14 residues. In germline, CDR1 is DFQATT, CDR2 SNEGSKA (reference sequence). V dropped 5 bases and J dropped 2 bases, with 12 bases sitting between them. The CDR3 DNA follows: TGCAGTGCTCGAGGCAGGGGAAACACCGGGGAGCTGTTTTTT. It codes for CSARGRGNTGELFF.

The rearrangement joins TRBV11-2 to TRBJ2-1; 10 nucleotides match TRBD2. The CDR3 has 16 residues. With 0 bases clipped from V and 4 bases from J, the junction kept 3 bases outside the gene matches. Germline CDR1 is SGHAT and CDR2 is FQNNGV. CDR3 bases: TGTGCCAGCAGCTTAGAATCTAGCGGGGGATACAATGAGCAGTTCTTC. This gives the protein CASSLESSGGYNEQFF.

This clonotype has just a few counts. The chain combines TRBV6-2 or TRBV6-3 with TRBJ1-5; TRBD1 aligns across 7 bases. The CDR3 runs 13 residues. The V segment lost 5 bases and the J segment 4 bases; nucleotides outside the gene matches: 2. Per germline, CDR1 MNHEY and CDR2 SVGEGT. CDR3 nucleotides: TGTGCCAGCAGTATACAGGGGAATCAGCCCCAGCATTTT. This encodes CASSIQGNQPQHF.

The rearrangement uses TRBV20-1 and TRBJ1-4, with TRBD1 matching 9 bases. V lost 5 bases and J lost 8; bases outside the gene matches: 6. The CDR3 length is 13 residues. Germline values: CDR1 DFQATT, CDR2 SNEGSKA (reference sequence). The CDR3 spells CSALTGGDEKLFF. DNA for the CDR3: TGCAGTGCTTTGACAGGGGGGGACGAAAAACTGTTTTTT.

The chain has TRBV20-1 and TRBJ1-1; D not certain. The CDR3 totals 14 residues. Per the germline V gene, CDR1 is DFQATT and CDR2 is SNEGSKA (reference sequence). V was shortened by 5 bases and J by 5 bases, with 18 bases between the two germline ends. The CDR3 here is CSARLGGGRTEAFF. The CDR3 nucleotides read TGCAGTGCTCGCTTAGGAGGCGGTAGGACTGAAGCTTTCTTT.

The chain employs TRBV20-1 and TRBJ2-5; possibly TRBD1 or TRBD2 for D (5 bases each). Trimming removed 6 bases at V and 2 bases at J, with 19 bases between. The germline V gene encodes CDR1 DFQATT and CDR2 SNEGSKA (reference sequence). The CDR3 has 15 amino acids. The CDR3 spells CSARGAAPLQETQYF. CDR3 bases: TGCAGTGCCCGAGGGGCTGCCCCGTTACAAGAGACCCAGTACTTC.

The chain recombines TRBV15 with TRBJ1-1; D is undetermined. The CDR3 is made up of 14 amino acids. Germline CDR1 and CDR2: LNHNV and YYDKDF (reference sequence). Trimming stripped 2 bases from V and 3 bases from J, with 10 bases between. The CDR3 is CATSRSGADTEAFF. For the CDR3, the DNA is TGTGCCACCAGCAGAAGCGGCGCTGACACTGAAGCTTTCTTT.

This chain joins TRBV4-1 and TRBJ1-2, with 9 positions matching TRBD1. The J segment lost 7 bases and the V segment lost 4 bases, leaving 7 bases of the junction unmatched. The CDR3 contains 14 residues. Germline V lookup: CDR1 MGHRA, CDR2 YSYEKL. This CDR3 is CASSPQGALGGYTF. CDR3 sequence (DNA): TGCGCCAGCAGCCCACAGGGGGCTCTTGGTGGCTACACCTTC.

This clonotype was counted a single time. The chain carries TRBV20-1 and TRBJ1-1; 10 nucleotides align to TRBD1. Germline V gene data show CDR1 as DFQATT and CDR2 as SNEGSKA (reference sequence). The CDR3 consists of 15 residues. V dropped 0 bases and J dropped 4; count of bases not matched to a gene: 5. DNA of the CDR3: TGCAGTGCTAGAGATTGGGACAGGGGAGGCACTGAAGCTTTCTTT. As protein: CSARDWDRGGTEAFF.

The rearrangement links TRBV14 to TRBJ1-2; D may be TRBD1 (6 bases). V was cut by 2 bases and J by 3 bases, with 13 bases left in between. The CDR3 sequence is 15 residues long. Germline-derived CDR1 and CDR2 are SGHDN and FVKESK. CDR3 loop: CASSQRTDSYYGYTF. CDR3 nucleotide sequence: TGTGCCAGCAGCCAAAGGACGGACAGCTACTATGGCTACACCTTC.

The chain is built from TRBV4-3 and TRBJ1-2; 8 positions agree with TRBD1. The J segment lost 3 bases and the V segment lost 0 bases, leaving 3 bases of the junction unmatched. The V gene's germline CDR1 is LGHNA and CDR2 YSLEER. CDR3 length: 15 residues. The CDR3 sequence is CASSQETGVDYGYTF. The CDR3 DNA reads TGCGCCAGCAGCCAAGAGACAGGGGTAGACTATGGCTACACCTTC.

With respect to this clonotype: Compared with germline, one end of the junction differs, possibly owing to a read error. V and J are TRBV13 and TRBJ2-4; perhaps TRBD1 as D (5 bases). Germline V gives CDR1 PRHDT, CDR2 FYEKMQ (reference sequence). The CDR3 covers 14 residues. As DNA, the CDR3 is TGTGCCAGCAGCCTAGGGGCGTCCAGGAACATTCAGTACTTC. Its translation: CASSLGASRNIQYF. The full variable domain, rest sourced from reference TRBV13 and TRBJ2-4, is AAGVIQSPRHLIKEKRETATLKCYPIPRHDTVYWYQQGPGQDPQFLISFYEKMQSDKGSIPDRFSAQQFSDYHSELNMSSLELGDSALYFCASSLGASRNIQYFGAGTRLSVL.

V usage is TRBV6-6 and J usage is TRBJ2-7, with no clear D. Looked up from germline, CDR1 is MNHNY and CDR2 is SVGAGI (reference sequence). CDR3 length: 11 amino acids. Trimming stripped 5 bases from V and 4 bases from J, with 6 bases between. The CDR3: CASSVFYEQYF. The CDR3 coding sequence is TGTGCCAGCAGTGTGTTTTACGAGCAGTACTTC.

The genes are TRBV18 and TRBJ1-1, with 7 bases fitting TRBD1. There are 15 residues in the CDR3. V dropped 4 bases and J dropped 1; count of bases not matched to a gene: 6. Germline values: CDR1 KGHSH, CDR2 LQKENI. The CDR3 protein is CASSLRQGGNTEAFF. The DNA for the CDR3 is TGTGCCAGCTCACTCCGACAGGGCGGGAACACTGAAGCTTTCTTT. Filled out from reference TRBV18 and TRBJ1-1, the complete variable domain reads NAGVMQNPRHLVRRRGQEARLRCSPMKGHSHVYWYRQLPEEGLKFMVYLQKENIIDESGMPKERFSAEFPKEGPSILRIQQVVRGDSAAYFCASSLRQGGNTEAFFGQGTRLTVV.

This chain uses TRBV7-9 with TRBJ1-2, with 9 bases that match TRBD1. The CDR3 loop spans 16 amino acids. V shed 5 bases, J shed 2 bases, and the junction held 9 bases outside the gene matches. From germline, CDR1 is SEHNR and CDR2 FQNEAQ (reference sequence). In DNA, the CDR3 is TGTGCCAGCAGCCCGGGACAGGGTTGGACGAACTATGGCTACACCTTC. Its translation is CASSPGQGWTNYGYTF.